This TCR beta chain was retrieved from a study of cytomegalovirus exposure and HLA in healthy donors. The PCR ran on 60 Vbeta and 13 Jbeta primers. Profiling relied on immunoSEQ multiplex PCR, and the TCRdb table lists in-frame clones only, not all of them. Among over 100,000 clones listed, about 70% were seen once. The CDR3 is 13 residues long. Germline CDR1 SNHLY, CDR2 FYNNEI. The V end was cut by 4 bases, the J end by 9 bases, with 12 bases between. The receptor was isolated from a middle-aged woman in good health and CMV-seropositive. The J gene is TRBJ1-4, the V gene TRBV2; D is perhaps TRBD1 (6 bases). Sequenced sample: PBMCs. CDR3 sequence reads: CASSVDRGKKLFF. The CDR3 DNA sequence: TGTGCCAGCAGTGTAGATAGGGGGAAAAAACTGTTTTTT.